This T cell receptor beta chain is drawn from a study of blood T cells in healthy people across ages. Study conclusions and caveats: It was held that the diversity estimates obtained from one million T cells were underestimates. The study found more naive CD4+ cells and higher diversity in long-lived than aged donors. With age, beta diversity per million T cells declined roughly linearly, significantly by around 43.

Combining a sample-barcoded 5' primer with a J-beta primer mix, a second PCR ran for about 7 to 12 cycles. There were at least 2.5 million CDR3-containing paired-end reads obtained from each sample. From the 5' RACE reads, TCRdb called clonotypes with MiXCR, one entry per CDR3 protein. The table includes fewer than 900,000 distinct CDR3 sequences, 35% to 40% detected once. A word on this clonotype: Its antigen is undetermined.

Germline CDR1 is LNHNV and CDR2 is YYDKDF (reference sequence). The CDR3 contains 18 residues. Trimming left V 3 bases short and J 3 bases short, with 22 bases between. This sequence was found in a man aged 18 to 30 in good health. Sequencing was carried out using blood. The chain uses TRBV15 and TRBJ2-3; D possibly corresponds to TRBD2 (5 bases). CDR3 coding DNA: TGTGCCACCAGCAGGAATCCTCCAGCGGTGAGGAGAACAGATACGCAGTATTTT. Amino acid sequence: CATSRNPPAVRRTDTQYF.